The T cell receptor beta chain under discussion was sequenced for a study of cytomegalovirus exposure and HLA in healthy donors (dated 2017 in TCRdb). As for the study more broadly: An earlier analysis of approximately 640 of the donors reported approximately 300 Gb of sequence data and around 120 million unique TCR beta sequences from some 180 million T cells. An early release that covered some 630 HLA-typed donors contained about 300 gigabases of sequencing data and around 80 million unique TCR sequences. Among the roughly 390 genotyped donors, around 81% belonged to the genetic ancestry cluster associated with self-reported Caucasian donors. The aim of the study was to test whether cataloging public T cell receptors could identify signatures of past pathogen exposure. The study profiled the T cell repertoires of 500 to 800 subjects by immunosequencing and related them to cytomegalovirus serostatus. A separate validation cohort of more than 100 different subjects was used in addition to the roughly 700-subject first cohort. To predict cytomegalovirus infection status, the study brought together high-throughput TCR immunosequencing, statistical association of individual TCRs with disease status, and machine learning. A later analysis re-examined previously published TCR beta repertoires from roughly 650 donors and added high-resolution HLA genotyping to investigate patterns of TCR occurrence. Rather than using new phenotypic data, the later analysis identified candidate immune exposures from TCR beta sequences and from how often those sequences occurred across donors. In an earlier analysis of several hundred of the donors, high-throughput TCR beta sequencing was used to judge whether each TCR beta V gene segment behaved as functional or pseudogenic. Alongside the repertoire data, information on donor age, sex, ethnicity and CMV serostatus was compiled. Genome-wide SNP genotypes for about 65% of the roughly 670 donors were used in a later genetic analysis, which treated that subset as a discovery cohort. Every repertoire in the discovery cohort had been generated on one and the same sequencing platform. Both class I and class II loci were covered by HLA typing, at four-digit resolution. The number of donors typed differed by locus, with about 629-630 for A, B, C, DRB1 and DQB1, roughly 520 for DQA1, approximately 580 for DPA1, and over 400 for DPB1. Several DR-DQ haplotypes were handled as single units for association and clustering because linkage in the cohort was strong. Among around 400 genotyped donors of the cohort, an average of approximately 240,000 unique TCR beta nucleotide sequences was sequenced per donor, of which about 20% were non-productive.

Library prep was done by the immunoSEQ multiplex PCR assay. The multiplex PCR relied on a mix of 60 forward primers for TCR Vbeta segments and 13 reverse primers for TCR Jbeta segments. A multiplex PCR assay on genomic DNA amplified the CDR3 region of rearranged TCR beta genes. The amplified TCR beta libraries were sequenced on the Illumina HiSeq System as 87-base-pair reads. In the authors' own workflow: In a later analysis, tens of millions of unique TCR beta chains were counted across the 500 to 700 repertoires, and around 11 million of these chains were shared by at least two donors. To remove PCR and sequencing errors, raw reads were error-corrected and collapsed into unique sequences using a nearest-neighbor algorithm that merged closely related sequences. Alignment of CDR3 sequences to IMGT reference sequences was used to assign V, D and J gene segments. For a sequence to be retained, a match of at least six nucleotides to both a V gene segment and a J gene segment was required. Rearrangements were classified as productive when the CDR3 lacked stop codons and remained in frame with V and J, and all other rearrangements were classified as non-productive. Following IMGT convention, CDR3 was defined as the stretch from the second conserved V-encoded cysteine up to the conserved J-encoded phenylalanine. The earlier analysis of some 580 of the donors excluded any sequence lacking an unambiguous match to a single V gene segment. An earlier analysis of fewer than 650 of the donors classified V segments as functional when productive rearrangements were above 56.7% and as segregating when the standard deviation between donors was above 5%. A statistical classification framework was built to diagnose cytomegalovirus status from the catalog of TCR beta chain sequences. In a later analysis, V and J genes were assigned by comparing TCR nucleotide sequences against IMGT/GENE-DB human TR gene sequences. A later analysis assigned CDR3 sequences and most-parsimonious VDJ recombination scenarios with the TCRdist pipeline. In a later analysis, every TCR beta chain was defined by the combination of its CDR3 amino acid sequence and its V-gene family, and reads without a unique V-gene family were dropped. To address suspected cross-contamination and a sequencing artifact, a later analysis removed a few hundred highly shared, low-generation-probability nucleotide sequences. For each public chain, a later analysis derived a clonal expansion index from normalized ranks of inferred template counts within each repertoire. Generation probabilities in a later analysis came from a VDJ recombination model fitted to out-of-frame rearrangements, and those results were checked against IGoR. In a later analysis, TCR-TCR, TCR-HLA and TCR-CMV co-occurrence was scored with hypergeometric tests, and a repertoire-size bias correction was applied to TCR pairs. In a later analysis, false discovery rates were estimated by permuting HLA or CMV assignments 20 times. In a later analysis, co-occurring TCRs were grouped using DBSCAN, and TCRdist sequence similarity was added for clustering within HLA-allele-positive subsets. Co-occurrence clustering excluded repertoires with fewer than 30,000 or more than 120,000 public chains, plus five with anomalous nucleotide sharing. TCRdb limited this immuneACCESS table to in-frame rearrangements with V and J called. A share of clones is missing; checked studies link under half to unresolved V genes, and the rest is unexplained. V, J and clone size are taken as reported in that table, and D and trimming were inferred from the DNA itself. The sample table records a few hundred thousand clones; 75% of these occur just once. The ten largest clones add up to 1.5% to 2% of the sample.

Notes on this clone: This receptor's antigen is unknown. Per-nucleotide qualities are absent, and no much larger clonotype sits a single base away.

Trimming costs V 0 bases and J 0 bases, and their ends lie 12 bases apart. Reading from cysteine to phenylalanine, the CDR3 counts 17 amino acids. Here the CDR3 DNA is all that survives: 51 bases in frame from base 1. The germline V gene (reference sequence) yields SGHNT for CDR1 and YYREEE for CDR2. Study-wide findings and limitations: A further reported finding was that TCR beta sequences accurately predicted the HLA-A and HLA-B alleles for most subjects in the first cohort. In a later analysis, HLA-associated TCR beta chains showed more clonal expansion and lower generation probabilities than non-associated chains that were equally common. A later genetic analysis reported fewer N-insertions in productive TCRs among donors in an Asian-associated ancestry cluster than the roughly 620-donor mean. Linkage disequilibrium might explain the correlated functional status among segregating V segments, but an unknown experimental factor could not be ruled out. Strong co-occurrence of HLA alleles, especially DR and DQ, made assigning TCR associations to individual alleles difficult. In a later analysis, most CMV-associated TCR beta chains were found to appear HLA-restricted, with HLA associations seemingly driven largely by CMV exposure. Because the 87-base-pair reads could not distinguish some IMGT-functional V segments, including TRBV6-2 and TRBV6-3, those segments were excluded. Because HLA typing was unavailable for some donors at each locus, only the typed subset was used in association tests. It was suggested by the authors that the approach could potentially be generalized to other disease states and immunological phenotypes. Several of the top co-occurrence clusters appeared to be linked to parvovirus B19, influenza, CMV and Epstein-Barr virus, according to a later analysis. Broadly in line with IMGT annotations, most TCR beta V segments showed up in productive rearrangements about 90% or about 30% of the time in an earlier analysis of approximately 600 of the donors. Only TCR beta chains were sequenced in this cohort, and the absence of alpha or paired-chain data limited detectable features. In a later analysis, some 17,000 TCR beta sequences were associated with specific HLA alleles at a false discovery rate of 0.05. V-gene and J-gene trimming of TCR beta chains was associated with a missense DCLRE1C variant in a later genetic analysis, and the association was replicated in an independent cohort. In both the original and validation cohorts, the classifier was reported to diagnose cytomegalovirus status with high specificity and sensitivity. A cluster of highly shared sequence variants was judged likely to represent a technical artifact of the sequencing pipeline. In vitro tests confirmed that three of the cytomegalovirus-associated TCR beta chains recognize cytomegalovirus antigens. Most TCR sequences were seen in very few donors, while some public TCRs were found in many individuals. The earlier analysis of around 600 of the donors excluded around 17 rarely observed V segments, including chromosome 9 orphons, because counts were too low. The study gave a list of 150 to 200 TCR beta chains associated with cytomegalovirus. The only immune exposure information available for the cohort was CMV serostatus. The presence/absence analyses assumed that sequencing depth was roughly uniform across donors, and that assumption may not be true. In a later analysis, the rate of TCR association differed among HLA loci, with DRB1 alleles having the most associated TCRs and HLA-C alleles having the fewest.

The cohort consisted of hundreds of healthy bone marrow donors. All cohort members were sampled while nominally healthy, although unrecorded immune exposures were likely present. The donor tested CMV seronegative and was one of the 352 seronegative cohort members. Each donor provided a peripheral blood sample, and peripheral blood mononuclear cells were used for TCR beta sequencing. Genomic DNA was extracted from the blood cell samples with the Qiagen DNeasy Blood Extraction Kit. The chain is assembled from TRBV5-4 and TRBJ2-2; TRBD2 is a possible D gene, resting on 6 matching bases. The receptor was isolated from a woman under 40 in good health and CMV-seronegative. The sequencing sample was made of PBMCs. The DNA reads TGTGCCAGCAGCTTGGAGGCGGGGCGGACGAACACCGGGGAGCTGTTTTTT. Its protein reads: CASSLEAGRTNTGELFF.